Below, one T cell receptor (beta chain) is given with its context. The sample comes from a study of control samples from healthy donors and cancer patients. This CDR3 comprises 14 residues. Germline V gene lookup returns CDR1 MDHEN and CDR2 SYDVKM. The junction had 5 bases not matched to a gene; V was cut back by 6 bases and J by 5 bases. Repertoires were generated with immunoSEQ multiplex PCR, while TCRdb's copy carries only in-frame clones and drops some. The sample holds about 65,000 clones, about nine tenths seen once. This clonotype was sampled from a woman in her fifties or sixties with colorectal cancer. Material for sequencing was PBMCs. The chain recombines TRBV28 with TRBJ1-5; TRBD1 agrees at 9 bases. CDR3 DNA sequence: TGTGCCAGCAGGGACGGGACAGGGTATCAGCCCCAGCATTTT. As protein: CASRDGTGYQPQHF.